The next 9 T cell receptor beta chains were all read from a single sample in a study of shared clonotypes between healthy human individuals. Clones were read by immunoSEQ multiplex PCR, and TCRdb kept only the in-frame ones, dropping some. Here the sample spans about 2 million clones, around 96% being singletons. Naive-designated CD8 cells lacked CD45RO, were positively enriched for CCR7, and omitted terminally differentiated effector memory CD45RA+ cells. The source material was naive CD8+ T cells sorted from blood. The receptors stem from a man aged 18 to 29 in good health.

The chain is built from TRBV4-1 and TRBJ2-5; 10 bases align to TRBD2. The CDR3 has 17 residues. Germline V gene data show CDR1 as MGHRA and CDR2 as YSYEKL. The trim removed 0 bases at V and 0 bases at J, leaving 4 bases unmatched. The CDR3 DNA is TGCGCCAGCAGCCAAGAACTAGCGGGAAAGTACCAAGAGACCCAGTACTTC. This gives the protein CASSQELAGKYQETQYF.

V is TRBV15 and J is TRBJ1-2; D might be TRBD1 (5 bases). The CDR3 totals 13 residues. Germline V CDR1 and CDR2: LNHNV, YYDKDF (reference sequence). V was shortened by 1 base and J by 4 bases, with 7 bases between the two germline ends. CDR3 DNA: TGTGCCACCAGCAGAGGGGGCTCCTATGGCTACACCTTC. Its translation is CATSRGGSYGYTF.

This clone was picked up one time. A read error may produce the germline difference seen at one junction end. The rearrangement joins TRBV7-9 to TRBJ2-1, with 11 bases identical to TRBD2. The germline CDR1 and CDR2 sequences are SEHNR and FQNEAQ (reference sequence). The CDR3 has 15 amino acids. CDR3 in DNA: TGTGCCAGCAGCGTAGCGGGAGGGCCCAACAATGAGCAGTTCTTC. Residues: CASSVAGGPNNEQFF.

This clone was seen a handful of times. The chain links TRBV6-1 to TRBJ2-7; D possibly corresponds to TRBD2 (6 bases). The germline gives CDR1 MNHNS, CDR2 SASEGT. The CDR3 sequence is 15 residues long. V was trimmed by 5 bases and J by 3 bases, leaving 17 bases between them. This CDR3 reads CASSNPGLMGYEQYF. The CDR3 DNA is TGTGCCAGCAGTAACCCGGGACTCATGGGCTACGAGCAGTACTTC.

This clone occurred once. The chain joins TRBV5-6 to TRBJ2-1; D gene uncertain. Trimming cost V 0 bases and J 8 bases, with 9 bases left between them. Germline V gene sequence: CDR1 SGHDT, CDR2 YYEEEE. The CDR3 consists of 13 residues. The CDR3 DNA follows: TGTGCCAGCAGCTTGGAGGGTGGCGATGAGCAGTTCTTC. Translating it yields CASSLEGGDEQFF.

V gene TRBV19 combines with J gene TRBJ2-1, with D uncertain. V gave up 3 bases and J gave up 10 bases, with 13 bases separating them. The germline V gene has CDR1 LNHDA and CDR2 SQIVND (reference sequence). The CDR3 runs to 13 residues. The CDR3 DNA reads TGTGCCAGTAGTATCCCGACCCTGGGGGAGCAGTTCTTC. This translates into CASSIPTLGEQFF.

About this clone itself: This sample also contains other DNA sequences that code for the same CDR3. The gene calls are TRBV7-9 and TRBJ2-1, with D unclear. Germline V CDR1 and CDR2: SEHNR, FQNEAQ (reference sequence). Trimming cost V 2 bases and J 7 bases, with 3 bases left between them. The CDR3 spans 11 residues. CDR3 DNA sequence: TGTGCCAGCAGCTTATCAAATGAGCAGTTCTTC. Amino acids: CASSLSNEQFF.

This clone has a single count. DNA for the CDR3: TGTGCCAGCAGTGAAATGTTCGGGGGAATGAACACTGAAGCTTTCTTT. This gives the protein CASSEMFGGMNTEAFF. The rearrangement joins TRBV6-1 to TRBJ1-1, with a possible D match to TRBD1 (5 bases). The CDR3 is 16 residues long. Per germline, CDR1 MNHNS and CDR2 SASEGT. Between the trimmed V and J ends, which lost 2 bases and 0 bases, there was a span of 13 bases.

CDR3 sequence reads: CASSPSVGPSYEQYF. In DNA form, the CDR3 reads TGTGCCTCCTCTCCCAGTGTTGGTCCCTCCTACGAGCAGTACTTC. The chain couples TRBV30 to TRBJ2-7; no reliable D call. Looked up from germline, CDR1 is GTSNPN and CDR2 is SVGIG (reference sequence). This CDR3 has 15 amino acids. Trimming took off 7 bases at V and 0 bases at J, with 19 bases between the two ends.